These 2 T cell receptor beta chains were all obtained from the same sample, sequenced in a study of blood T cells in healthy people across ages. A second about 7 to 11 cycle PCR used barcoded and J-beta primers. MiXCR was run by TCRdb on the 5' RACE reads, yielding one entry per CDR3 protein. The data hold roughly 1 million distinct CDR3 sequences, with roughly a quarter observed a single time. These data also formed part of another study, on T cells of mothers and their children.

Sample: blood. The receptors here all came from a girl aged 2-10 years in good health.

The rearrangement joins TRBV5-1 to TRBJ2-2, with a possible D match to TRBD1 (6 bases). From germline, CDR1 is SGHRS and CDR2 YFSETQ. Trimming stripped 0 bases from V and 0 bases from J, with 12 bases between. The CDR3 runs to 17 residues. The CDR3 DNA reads TGCGCCAGCAGCTTGGGTTGGGACACAGCGAACACCGGGGAGCTGTTTTTT. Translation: CASSLGWDTANTGELFF.

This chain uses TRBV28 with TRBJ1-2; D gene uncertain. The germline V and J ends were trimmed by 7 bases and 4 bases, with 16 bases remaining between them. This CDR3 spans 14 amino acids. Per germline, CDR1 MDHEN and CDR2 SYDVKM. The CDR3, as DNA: TGTGCCAGCACTCCCGGCGGACTTATCTATGGCTACACCTTC. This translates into CASTPGGLIYGYTF.